This passage covers 7 T cell receptor beta chains from one sample sequenced in a study of blood T cells in healthy people across ages (dated by TCRdb to 2013 to 2016). Libraries were prepared through 5' RACE. For sequencing, an Illumina HiSeq 2500 was employed. The second PCR ran for about 6 to 12 cycles and used a J-beta primer mix along with a sample-barcoded 5' primer. The public reads were reanalyzed by TCRdb: fastp trimming at Q25, MiXCR alignment, in-frame beta chains only. A single entry per CDR3 protein holds the most common genes and DNA from its merged rows. This sample holds about 800,000 distinct CDR3 sequences; roughly 64% were observed only once. Of the sample, 22% is held by the ten largest clones. Sequenced sample: blood. These receptors originate from a man aged 25 to 45 in good health.

The chain links TRBV3-1 to TRBJ2-1, with D possibly TRBD2 on 6 matching bases. CDR1 LGHDT and CDR2 YNNKEL come from the germline V gene (reference sequence). Deletions cut 0 bases from V and 3 bases from J, with 12 bases between. The CDR3 loop spans 16 amino acids. The CDR3 DNA sequence: TGTGCCAGCAGCCAAGATCTTAGCGGATTCTACAATGAGCAGTTCTTC. This translates into CASSQDLSGFYNEQFF.

The genes are TRBV15 and TRBJ1-6, with D tentatively TRBD1 (5 bases). CDR3 length: 15 amino acids. The germline V and J ends were trimmed by 1 base and 9 bases, with 13 bases remaining between them. Germline CDR1 and CDR2: LNHNV and YYDKDF (reference sequence). Here the CDR3 reads CATSRASGFGSPLHF. CDR3 nucleotide sequence: TGTGCCACCAGCAGAGCCTCAGGGTTCGGTTCACCCCTCCACTTT.

The V call is TRBV7-9, the J call TRBJ1-6, with D perhaps matching TRBD1 (6 bases). This CDR3 spans 15 amino acids. Trimming left V 5 bases short and J 6 bases short, with 14 bases between. CDR1 is SEHNR, CDR2 FQNEAQ, per germline (reference sequence). CDR3 coding DNA: TGTGCCAGCAGCGCTCGGACAGTCGGTAATTCACCCCTCCACTTT. Protein sequence: CASSARTVGNSPLHF.

V usage is TRBV28 and J usage is TRBJ2-3; 8 bases align to TRBD2. Germline V gene data show CDR1 as MDHEN and CDR2 as SYDVKM. The CDR3 has 15 residues. Trimming cost V 4 bases and J 5 bases; bases outside gene matches: 8. CDR3 sequence (DNA): TGTGCCAGCAGTTACGCGGGAGGAGTAGAAGATACGCAGTATTTT. Amino acid sequence: CASSYAGGVEDTQYF.

Ten or more counts support this clonotype. V and J are TRBV10-3 and TRBJ2-6; D not certain. CDR3 length: 15 residues. Per the germline V gene, CDR1 is ENHRY and CDR2 is SYGVKD. The V end was cut by 0 bases, the J end by 7 bases, with 10 bases between. CDR3 amino acids: CAISESTGTANVLTF. In DNA, the CDR3 is TGTGCCATCAGTGAGTCGACCGGTACAGCCAACGTCCTGACTTTC.

CDR3 region: CSASRPTGDQETQYF. The CDR3 region has the DNA TGCAGTGCTAGCCGTCCGACAGGGGATCAAGAGACCCAGTACTTC. This chain uses TRBV20-1 with TRBJ2-7, with TRBD1 identical over 8 bases. The better agreement between TRBJ2-5 and the DNA end casts doubt on the J call. Germline CDR1 DFQATT, CDR2 SNEGSKA (reference sequence). CDR3 length: 15 amino acids.

This clonotype was counted a few times. V gene TRBV10-3 combines with J gene TRBJ1-2; no clear D gene. Germline-derived CDR1 and CDR2 are ENHRY and SYGVKD. The V gene lost 4 bases and the J gene lost 4 bases, with 10 bases spanning the gap. The CDR3 length is 13 residues. The CDR3 sequence: CAISGRAVYGYTF. CDR3 DNA sequence: TGTGCCATCAGTGGACGGGCGGTCTATGGCTACACCTTC.